These T cell receptor beta chains were read from a single sample in a study of blood T cell repertoires in COVID-19. Sequenced by immunoSEQ multiplex PCR; TCRdb stores in-frame clones only, minus some. The table has approximately 180,000 clones, 87% seen once; the top ten hold around a fifth. Sequences were obtained from peripheral blood. Every receptor here comes from a man aged 60 to 69 with active or convalescent COVID-19. Each CDR3 is given with its conserved first and last residue. A D gene is named only where the DNA matches it firmly. Expanded clones get a size class; other rows say once, few or many, or leave the size out.

D: TRBD2
V: TRBV4-2
size: NA
J: TRBJ2-3
CDR3: CASSHSGGDADTQYF
DNA: TGTGCCAGCAGCCATAGCGGGGGGGATGCAGATACGCAGTATTTT

D: NA
V: TRBV24-1
size: once
J: TRBJ2-5
CDR3: CATSDSYPDCIRIQETQYF
DNA: TGTGCCACCAGTGATTCCTACCCCGACTGCATTCGAATTCAAGAGACCCAGTACTTC

D: TRBD1
V: TRBV10-3
size: once
J: TRBJ2-2
CDR3: CAISETRQGPTGELFF
DNA: TGTGCCATCAGTGAGACCCGACAGGGCCCCACCGGGGAGCTGTTTTTT

D: TRBD1
V: TRBV4-1
size: NA
J: TRBJ2-1
CDR3: CASSYSGTGVVDEQFF
DNA: TGCGCCAGCAGCTATTCCGGGACAGGGGTGGTGGATGAGCAGTTCTTC

D: TRBD1
V: TRBV2
size: NA
J: TRBJ2-2
CDR3: CASNNDRADGELFF
DNA: TGTGCCAGCAACAATGACAGGGCGGACGGGGAGCTGTTTTTT

D: NA
V: TRBV9
size: once
J: TRBJ2-3
CDR3: CASSVTGLFTDTQYF
DNA: TGTGCCAGCAGCGTAACGGGACTTTTTACAGATACGCAGTATTTT

D: NA
V: TRBV4-2
size: few
J: TRBJ1-4
CDR3: CASSQEGARGEKLFF
DNA: TGTGCCAGCAGCCAAGAGGGGGCGCGAGGTGAAAAACTGTTTTTT

D: NA
V: TRBV4-1
size: few
J: TRBJ1-6
CDR3: CASSQADNSYNSPLHF
DNA: TGCGCCAGCAGCCAAGCAGACAACTCCTATAATTCACCCCTCCACTTT

D: TRBD1
V: TRBV11-3
size: few
J: TRBJ2-5
CDR3: CASSPGTGQETQYF
DNA: TGTGCCAGCAGCCCCGGGACAGGGCAAGAGACCCAGTACTTC

D: NA
V: TRBV7-2
size: NA
J: TRBJ2-5
CDR3: CASSQTDQETQYF
DNA: TGTGCCAGCAGCCAGACTGATCAAGAGACCCAGTACTTC

D: TRBD1
V: TRBV5-4
size: NA
J: TRBJ1-6
CDR3: CASSLGGTGPSPLHF
DNA: TGTGCCAGCAGCTTGGGGGGGACAGGGCCTTCACCCCTCCACTTT

D: TRBD1
V: TRBV18
size: NA
J: TRBJ1-2
CDR3: CASSPNRGPPNYGYTF
DNA: TGTGCCAGCTCACCTAACAGGGGCCCTCCTAACTATGGCTACACCTTC